This TCR beta chain stems from a study of blood T cell repertoires in COVID-19. Study at large: Samples taken during acute and convalescent COVID-19 were collected in the United States, Italy and Spain.

TCRdb's table, derived via immunoSEQ multiplex PCR, lists solely in-frame clones and lacks some. This sample yields 200,000 to 300,000 clones, of which 84% are seen a single time; about 9.1% belongs to the top ten. This CDR3 region has 12 residues. V was clipped by 6 bases and J by 12 bases, with 15 bases between them. Per the germline V gene, CDR1 is LGHNT and CDR2 is FRNRAP. The sample consisted of peripheral blood. This receptor was obtained from a human donor in a cohort sampled during active COVID-19. The rearrangement joins TRBV12-5 to TRBJ2-1; D may be TRBD1 (5 bases). This CDR3 reads CASGEQPGRQFF. The CDR3, as DNA: TGTGCTAGTGGCGAACAGCCAGGGCGGCAGTTCTTC. Full variable domain (outside the CDR3, taken from reference TRBV12-5 and TRBJ2-1): DARVTQTPRHKVTEMGQEVTMRCQPILGHNTVFWYRQTMMQGLELLAYFRNRAPLDDSGMPKDRFSAEMPDATLATLKIQPSEPRDSAVYFCASGEQPGRQFFGPGTRLTVL.